These T cell receptor beta chains were read from a single sample in a study of T cell responses to AZD1222 COVID-19 vaccine. Method: immunoSEQ multiplex PCR; TCRdb's copy keeps in-frame clones and lacks some. The sample lists around 120,000 clones, roughly 88% occurring once. The sample here was peripheral blood, taken 28 days after the second AZD1222 dose. Receptors originate from an adult who received the AZD1222 COVID-19 vaccine. Each CDR3 is given with its conserved first and last residue.

TRBV6-5 CASSNRGVNQPQHF
TRBV5-5 CASSSSAYSYNSPLHF
TRBV5-4 CASSLEGQNQPQHF
TRBV6-2/TRBV6-3 CASSYSNTEAFF
TRBV3-1/TRBV3-2 CASSQGRVDGQPQHF
TRBV7-2 CASSYSGPPAVTEAFF
TRBV5-1 CASIGVGNTEAFF
TRBV6-4 CASSAGTGSYNEQFF
TRBV5-6 CASSLHTGELFF
TRBV6-6 CASSRTGVYGRGTGELFF
TRBV10-3 CAITGGQGQPQHF
TRBV4-1 CASSPRGDSYNEQFF
TRBV6-5 CASSLDVGNTGELFF
TRBV28 CASSGYEQYF
TRBV4-1 CASSQSSGDSNQPQHF
TRBV4-1 CASSRTGTGGTDTQYF
TRBV30 CAWSWNRGAGTNEKLFF
TRBV24-1 CATSKLGQIPDYGYTF
TRBV19 CASSSTGGQPQHF
TRBV2 CASSDGSLYEQYF
TRBV19 CASSMAFYGYTF
TRBV7-3 CASSSSGGETQYF
TRBV5-5 CASSLSPGTGVETQYF
TRBV20-1 CSASNGGITYEQYF
TRBV11-2 CASSSGLQETQYF
TRBV6-4 CASSDSGTSGGNEQFF
TRBV5-4 CASSFGRSSYNSPLHF
TRBV18 CASSPGTSGKQTQYF
TRBV27 CASSLQLRGNYNSPLHF
TRBV18 CASSPKTGSIPFEAFF
TRBV28 CASSSRGAALAGNTIYF
TRBV27 CASSLAGWDEKLFF
TRBV9 CASSPQGFLNSPLHF
TRBV3-1/TRBV3-2 CASSQVPTAYNSPLHF
TRBV3-1/TRBV3-2 CASSQGGQGTRYGYTF
TRBV11-2 CASSRSQGESYEQYF
TRBV28 CASWDRGQDNEQFF
TRBV10-3 CAISGGTEKGNTEAFF
TRBV4-3 CASSQGDGTLFSDTQYF
TRBV7-8 CASSFTGGATPLHF
TRBV7-2 CASSSNRVGEQYF
TRBV3-1/TRBV3-2 CASSQSWGGRQPQHF
TRBV19 CASSPGRNQPQHF
TRBV5-1 CASSLSFPSISAYTF
TRBV27 CASRLDSYNEQFF
TRBV7-2 CASRPNLGHGYTF
TRBV6-5 CASSPRARGTEAFF
TRBV6-6 CASGVTGTATEAFF
TRBV5-1 CASSLGQGKGNTEAFF
TRBV7-9 CASSLISTVSFPGELFF
TRBV7-2 CASSLAFQGNTIYF
TRBV6-5 CASSYWGASYEQYF
TRBV11-2 CASSLQPDRVGQYF
TRBV27 CARLITGVGNTIYF
TRBV9 CASSVGSYRNTIHF
TRBV10-1 CASSHGTTQETQYF
TRBV11-2 CASSPGGGNTIYF
TRBV4-1 CASSPSDREIEKLFF
TRBV4-3 CASSQGGEGTNEKLFF